These 19 T cell receptor beta chains were all obtained from the same sample, sequenced in a study of CD8 T cells in Susac syndrome. RNA amounts of about 0.45 to 1 ug underwent reverse transcription with random hexamers. TCRdb used MiXCR to reprocess the immunoSEQ multiplex PCR reads, holding one entry per CDR3 protein. The data hold hundreds of thousands of distinct CDR3 sequences, with about 89% observed a single time. Sequences were obtained from CD8+ T cells from PBMCs. The source is a human donor with multiple sclerosis.

This rearrangement joins TRBV9 to TRBJ2-2; no reliable D call. Between the trimmed V and J ends, which lost 4 bases and 3 bases, there was a span of 7 bases. The germline gives CDR1 SGDLS, CDR2 YYNGEE. The length of the CDR3 is 13 residues. The CDR3 is CASSSVDTGELFF. The CDR3 DNA sequence: TGTGCCAGCAGCTCAGTAGACACCGGGGAGCTGTTTTTT.

The chain links TRBV7-3 to TRBJ2-1, with D perhaps matching TRBD1 or TRBD2 (5 bases each). The CDR3 sequence is 14 residues long. CDR1 and CDR2 (germline): SGHTA, FQGTGA. Trimming removed 5 bases at V and 8 bases at J, with 16 bases between. The DNA of the CDR3 is TGTGCCAGCAGCCCCCTGGTGGGGGTCGATGAGCAGTTCTTC. The encoded protein is CASSPLVGVDEQFF.

This chain connects TRBV3-1 to TRBJ2-3; the match to TRBD2 covers 11 bases. V lost 4 bases, J lost 6 bases, and 9 bases stayed unmatched. The germline V gene encodes CDR1 LGHDT and CDR2 YNNKEL (reference sequence). The CDR3 runs 16 residues. Written as DNA, the CDR3 is TGTGCCAGCAGCCCTATACTAGCGGGAGCGGGGGATACGCAGTATTTT. Its translation is CASSPILAGAGDTQYF.

The chain has TRBV7-9 and TRBJ2-3, with TRBD1 matching 8 bases. V lost 4 bases, J lost 7 bases, and 10 bases stayed unmatched. CDR1 and CDR2 from the germline V gene are SEHNR and FQNEAQ (reference sequence). CDR3 length: 15 residues. The chain's CDR3 is CASSYPDRDIYTQYF. Here the CDR3 DNA reads TGTGCCAGCAGCTATCCGGACAGGGATATTTATACGCAGTATTTT.

The V gene is TRBV12-3 or TRBV12-4, the J gene TRBJ2-5, with D perhaps matching TRBD1 or TRBD2 (5 bases each). The CDR3 has 15 residues. Trimming cost V 0 bases and J 9 bases, with 17 bases left between them. Here the CDR3 reads CASSLAAGARAAQYF. The CDR3 coding sequence is TGTGCCAGCAGTTTAGCGGCCGGGGCAAGGGCGGCCCAGTACTTC.

V and J are TRBV7-8 and TRBJ2-7, with D possibly being TRBD1 (5 bases). This CDR3 has 14 residues. With 2 bases removed from V and 3 bases from J, the gap between germline ends came to 11 bases. Germline loops: CDR1 SGHVS, CDR2 FQNEAQ. The DNA of the CDR3 is TGTGCCAGCAGCTTACAGGGAAATTACTACGAGCAGTACTTC. This encodes CASSLQGNYYEQYF.

This rearrangement joins TRBV4-3 to TRBJ2-1, with 7 positions matching TRBD2. The CDR3 consists of 16 residues. The V gene end was trimmed by 0 bases and the J gene end by 3 bases; junction bases not matched to a gene: 5. CDR1 LGHNA and CDR2 YSLEER come from the germline V gene. The CDR3 nucleotides are TGCGCCAGCAGCCAAGATGGGTGGGGGGGCTACAATGAGCAGTTCTTC. Translation: CASSQDGWGGYNEQFF.

The V call is TRBV28, the J call TRBJ2-7, with 11 bases fitting TRBD1. Unmatched junction bases numbered 7, after V lost 10 bases and J lost 2 bases. CDR3 length equals 14 residues. CDR1 is MDHEN and CDR2 is SYDVKM in the germline V gene. The DNA of the CDR3 is TGTGCCACCTGCCCGGGACAGGGGGCCTACGAGCAGTACTTC. It specifies CATCPGQGAYEQYF. The whole variable domain, remainder taken from reference TRBV28 and TRBJ2-7, is DVKVTQSSRYLVKRTGEKVFLECVQDMDHENMFWYRQDPGLGLRLIYFSYDVKMKEKGDIPEGYSVSREKKERFSLILESASTNQTSMYLCATCPGQGAYEQYFGPGTRLTVT.

This sequence joins TRBV27 and TRBJ2-7, with D perhaps TRBD2 (5 bases). This CDR3 is built from 16 residues. V was cut by 5 bases and J by 3 bases, with 20 bases left in between. Looked up from germline, CDR1 is MNHEY and CDR2 is SMNVEV (reference sequence). This chain's CDR3 is CASSQLGFGEFYEQYF. In DNA form, the CDR3 reads TGTGCCAGCAGTCAACTGGGATTCGGGGAATTCTACGAGCAGTACTTC.

This clonotype has more than one count but fewer than ten. J is TRBJ2-7 and V is TRBV6-2 or TRBV6-3, with D unresolved. The germline V and J ends were trimmed by 2 bases and 3 bases, with 5 bases remaining between them. CDR1 is MNHEY and CDR2 is SVGEGT in the germline V gene. The CDR3 extends over 12 amino acids. DNA for the CDR3: TGTGCCAGCAGTTACGGCCACTACGAGCAGTACTTC. This encodes CASSYGHYEQYF.

This sequence joins TRBV4-1 and TRBJ1-2, with 9 bases fitting TRBD1. Germline V lookup: CDR1 MGHRA, CDR2 YSYEKL. This CDR3 has 16 residues. J lost 1 base, V lost 4 bases, and 7 bases had no gene match. The CDR3 loop reads CASSPGTGTFNYGYTF. CDR3 sequence (DNA): TGCGCCAGCAGCCCGGGGACAGGGACCTTTAACTATGGCTACACCTTC.

V is TRBV20-1 and J is TRBJ1-2; D gene ambiguous. The CDR3 is 14 amino acids. Germline CDR1 is DFQATT and CDR2 is SNEGSKA (reference sequence). The V gene lost 7 bases and the J gene lost 0 bases, with 15 bases spanning the gap. CDR3 bases: TGCAGTGTCCCCTTTTGGCCTTCTAACTATGGCTACACCTTC. This codes for CSVPFWPSNYGYTF.

The gene calls are TRBV6-6 and TRBJ1-3, with D perhaps TRBD1 (5 bases). V was trimmed by 6 bases and J by 7 bases, leaving 10 bases between them. The CDR3 loop spans 12 amino acids. Germline CDR1 reads MNHNY; CDR2 reads SVGAGI (reference sequence). The CDR3: CASSTGGNTIYF. For the CDR3, the DNA is TGTGCCAGCAGCACAGGAGGTAACACCATATATTTT.

V is TRBV27 and J is TRBJ2-7, with D possibly matching TRBD1 (6 bases). Germline V gives CDR1 MNHEY, CDR2 SMNVEV (reference sequence). With 6 bases removed from V and 1 base from J, the gap between germline ends came to 16 bases. The CDR3 runs 15 residues. The CDR3 reads CASRTDRERSYEQYF. For the CDR3, the DNA is TGTGCCAGCAGAACGGACAGAGAGAGGTCCTACGAGCAGTACTTC.

The V gene is TRBV18, the J gene TRBJ2-7; no reliable D call. CDR3 length equals 12 residues. With 5 bases removed from V and 3 bases from J, the gap between germline ends came to 8 bases. Germline lookup yields CDR1 KGHSH and CDR2 LQKENI. CDR3 protein: CASSAENYEQYF. DNA of the CDR3: TGTGCCAGCTCAGCAGAGAACTACGAGCAGTACTTC.

The chain employs TRBV25-1 and TRBJ2-2; D is unclear. V lost 6 bases, J lost 2 bases, and 10 bases lay in between. This CDR3 region has 14 residues. CDR1 is MGHDK and CDR2 is SYGVNS in the germline V gene. The CDR3 nucleotides read TGTGCCAGCAGCGCCCCCTATAACACCGGGGAGCTGTTTTTT. It encodes CASSAPYNTGELFF.

V and J are TRBV7-2 and TRBJ1-5; D is perhaps TRBD1 (6 bases). The length of the CDR3 is 18 residues. In germline, CDR1 is SGHTA, CDR2 FQGNSA. V lost 3 bases and J lost 5, with 23 bases in between. The CDR3 spells CASSFHLLGATPDQPQHF. The DNA of the CDR3 is TGTGCCAGCAGCTTTCATCTTTTGGGGGCGACCCCCGATCAGCCCCAGCATTTT.

This sequence joins TRBV2 and TRBJ2-7; 7 bases align to TRBD2. The CDR3 loop spans 16 amino acids. Trimming took 4 bases from V and 0 from J; bases not matched to a gene: 9. Per germline, CDR1 SNHLY and CDR2 FYNNEI. CDR3 sequence: CASSGKGGSNSYEQYF. The DNA of the CDR3 is TGTGCCAGCAGTGGTAAGGGCGGGAGTAACTCCTACGAGCAGTACTTC.

This rearrangement joins TRBV4-1 to TRBJ2-1; possibly TRBD1 or TRBD2 for D (6 bases each). This CDR3 spans 15 amino acids. Germline V gene lookup returns CDR1 MGHRA and CDR2 YSYEKL. The V gene lost 1 base and the J gene lost 4 bases, with 11 bases spanning the gap. The CDR3 DNA sequence: TGCGCCAGCAGCCAAGGAACGGGGGCGTACAATGAGCAGTTCTTC. Translated, it gives CASSQGTGAYNEQFF.